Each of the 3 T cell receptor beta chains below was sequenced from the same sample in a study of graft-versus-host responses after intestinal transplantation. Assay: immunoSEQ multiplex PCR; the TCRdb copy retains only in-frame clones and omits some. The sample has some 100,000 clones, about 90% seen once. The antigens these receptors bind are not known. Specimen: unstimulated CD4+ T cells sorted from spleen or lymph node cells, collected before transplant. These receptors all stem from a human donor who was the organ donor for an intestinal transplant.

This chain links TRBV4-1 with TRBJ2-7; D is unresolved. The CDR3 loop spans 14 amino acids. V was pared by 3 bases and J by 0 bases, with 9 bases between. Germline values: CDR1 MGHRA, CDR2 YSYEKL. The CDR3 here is CASSHAGSSYEQYF. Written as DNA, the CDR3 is TGCGCCAGCAGCCACGCAGGAAGCTCCTACGAGCAGTACTTC.

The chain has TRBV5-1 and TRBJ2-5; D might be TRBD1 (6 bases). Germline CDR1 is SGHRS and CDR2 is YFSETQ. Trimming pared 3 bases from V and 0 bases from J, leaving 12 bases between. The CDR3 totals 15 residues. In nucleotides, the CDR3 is TGCGCCAGCAGCTCGCCTCAGGGGTACCAAGAGACCCAGTACTTC. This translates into CASSSPQGYQETQYF.

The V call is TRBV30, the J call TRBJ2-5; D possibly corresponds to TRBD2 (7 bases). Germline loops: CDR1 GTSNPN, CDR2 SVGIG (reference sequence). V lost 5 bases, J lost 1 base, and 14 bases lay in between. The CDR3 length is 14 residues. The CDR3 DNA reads TGTGCCTGGGGGGAGGGAGGGGGCCAAGAGACCCAGTACTTC. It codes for CAWGEGGGQETQYF.